What follows are 27 T cell receptor beta chains derived from one specimen sequenced in a study of CD8+CD57+ T cells in acquired aplastic anemia. Individuals selected for sequencing had exhibited CD8+CD57+ cell expansion on flow cytometry. Using genomic DNA as the template, TCR beta VDJ and CDR3 profiling was carried out. TCRdb re-derived calls from the reads in MiXCR, one entry per CDR3 protein. The data contain roughly 180,000 distinct CDR3 sequences, approximately 48% of them seen just once; the ten biggest clones take up about an eighth. The specimen was sorted CD4+, CD8+, or CD8+CD57+ T cells (not recorded which) from PBMCs. These receptors were obtained from a human donor with aplastic anemia.

There are many counts of this clonotype. The chain couples TRBV12-3 or TRBV12-4 to TRBJ1-5; D is uncertain. The CDR3 has 17 amino acids. V lost 0 bases to trimming and J lost 4 bases, with 16 bases between them. The CDR3, as DNA: TGTGCCAGCAGTTTAGCCTCTCATCGGGGTGGTAATCAGCCCCAGCATTTT. It codes for CASSLASHRGGNQPQHF.

This clonotype was counted at least ten times. The chain employs TRBV10-3 and TRBJ1-5; D gene ambiguous. This CDR3 contains 13 residues. V lost 3 bases, J lost 4 bases, and 7 bases lay in between. Germline lookup yields CDR1 ENHRY and CDR2 SYGVKD. The CDR3 region is CAISDTGNQPQHF. The DNA of the CDR3 is TGTGCCATCAGTGACACGGGAAATCAGCCCCAGCATTTT.

This clonotype was picked up a small number of times. The chain has TRBV6-1 and TRBJ2-1; D is perhaps TRBD2 (6 bases). The ends were cut back, 6 bases at V and 6 bases at J, with 18 bases in the middle. CDR1 is MNHNS, CDR2 SASEGT, per germline. The CDR3 contains 15 residues. The CDR3, as DNA: TGTGCCAGCAGAACCTCCGGGACTGAAAGCAATGAGCAGTTCTTC. It is translated as CASRTSGTESNEQFF.

This chain links TRBV2 with TRBJ2-7, with a possible D match to TRBD1 (6 bases). The V gene lost 6 bases and the J gene lost 3 bases, with 15 bases spanning the gap. Germline CDR1 SNHLY, CDR2 FYNNEI. This CDR3 spans 14 amino acids. The CDR3 loop is CASSTGQSNYEQYF. The CDR3 region has the DNA TGTGCCAGCAGCACTGGACAGAGCAACTACGAGCAGTACTTC.

This clonotype was counted a few times. The chain carries TRBV19 and TRBJ2-1; no clear D gene. Between the trimmed V and J ends, which lost 5 bases and 1 base, there was a span of 15 bases. Germline CDR1 LNHDA, CDR2 SQIVND (reference sequence). This CDR3 region has 16 residues. The CDR3 protein is CASSVVALPSYNEQFF. The CDR3 DNA reads TGTGCCAGTAGTGTTGTAGCATTGCCTTCCTACAATGAGCAGTTCTTC.

The chain carries TRBV2 and TRBJ1-4; 8 bases align to TRBD1. Germline assignment: CDR1 SNHLY and CDR2 FYNNEI. The length of the CDR3 is 14 residues. The J segment lost 7 bases and the V segment lost 6 bases, leaving 7 bases of the junction unmatched. CDR3 bases: TGTGCCAGCAGGGGCAGGGGGCGGAGTGAAAAACTGTTTTTT. Amino acids: CASRGRGRSEKLFF.

The CDR3 here is CASSLGRGGQDSYGYTF. The CDR3 DNA is TGTGCCAGCAGCTTGGGCCGTGGGGGACAGGACAGCTATGGCTACACCTTC. The chain uses TRBV5-4 and TRBJ1-2; 8 bases line up with TRBD1. Trimming at V came to 0 bases and at J to 4 bases, leaving 11 bases not matched to a gene. CDR3 length equals 17 residues. Germline CDR1 and CDR2: SGHNT and YYREEE (reference sequence).

The J gene is TRBJ2-7, the V gene TRBV29-1, with 9 nucleotides matching TRBD1. Germline CDR1 is SQVTM and CDR2 is ANQGSEA. This CDR3 is 15 amino acids long. After removal of 6 bases from V and 2 bases from J, the junction contained 11 bases not matched to a gene. CDR3 DNA: TGCAGCGTACGTGATACAGGGGGCCTTACCTACGAGCAGTACTTC. Its protein product is CSVRDTGGLTYEQYF.

This clonotype was recorded many times. The J gene is TRBJ1-5, the V gene TRBV7-4; perhaps TRBD1 as D (5 bases). The CDR3 covers 17 residues. V was clipped by 4 bases and J by 1 base, with 17 bases between them. CDR1 is SGHVT, CDR2 SQSDAQ, per germline. The CDR3 sequence: CASSSGVGDKSNQPQHF. The CDR3 coding sequence is TGTGCCAGCAGCTCCGGAGTAGGGGATAAGAGCAATCAGCCCCAGCATTTT.

This clonotype was found many times. The gene calls are TRBV29-1 and TRBJ1-1; tentative D call: TRBD1 (6 bases). The CDR3 length is 12 residues. Trimming pared 6 bases from V and 1 base from J, leaving 9 bases between. Germline V gene sequence: CDR1 SQVTM, CDR2 ANQGSEA. In DNA, the CDR3 is TGCAGCGTGGGAGGGGGGAACACTGAAGCTTTCTTT. Its protein product is CSVGGGNTEAFF.

The chain is built from TRBV7-2 and TRBJ2-7, with D maybe TRBD2 (7 bases). The CDR3 is 14 residues long. The ends were cut back, 5 bases at V and 6 bases at J, with 17 bases in the middle. Germline-derived CDR1 and CDR2 are SGHTA and FQGNSA. The CDR3 DNA reads as TGTGCCAGCAGCGAGGGGGAGGGTCCCCTCGAGCAGTACTTC. Protein: CASSEGEGPLEQYF.

V usage is TRBV7-8 and J usage is TRBJ2-2; D is unclear. The ends were cut back, 10 bases at V and 5 bases at J, with 11 bases in the middle. The V gene's germline CDR1 is SGHVS and CDR2 FQNEAQ. CDR3 length equals 12 residues. CDR3 protein: CATPRGTGELFF. The CDR3 nucleotides read TGTGCCACCCCTCGAGGAACCGGGGAGCTGTTTTTT.

The chain links TRBV19 to TRBJ2-1; D ambiguous. V was pared by 3 bases and J by 8 bases, with 5 bases between. CDR3 length: 11 amino acids. CDR1 LNHDA and CDR2 SQIVND come from the germline V gene (reference sequence). CDR3 sequence: CASSMDDEQFF. CDR3 nucleotides: TGTGCCAGTAGTATGGACGATGAGCAGTTCTTC.

This clonotype was seen at least ten times. This sequence joins TRBV5-4 and TRBJ2-1; D unclear. V gave up 3 bases and J gave up 6 bases, with 4 bases separating them. The CDR3 covers 11 residues. Germline loops: CDR1 SGHNT, CDR2 YYREEE (reference sequence). For the CDR3, the DNA is TGTGCCAGCAGCTACGCCAATGAGCAGTTCTTC. It yields the protein CASSYANEQFF. The complete variable domain, with remaining parts taken from reference TRBV5-4 and TRBJ2-1, reads ETGVTQSPTHLIKTRGQQVTLRCSSQSGHNTVSWYQQALGQGPQFIFQYYREEENGRGNFPPRFSGLQFPNYSSELNVNALELDDSALYLCASSYANEQFFGPGTRLTVL.

The table lists this clonotype with a few counts. Just one base apart from a much larger clone, this may be a read error. The chain carries TRBV20-1 and TRBJ1-2, with 7 bases identical to TRBD1. V shed 0 bases, J shed 6 bases, and the junction held 13 bases outside the gene matches. The CDR3 spans 16 residues. The germline CDR1 and CDR2 sequences are DFQATT and SNEGSKA (reference sequence). CDR3 sequence reads: CSARDSSDRVLDGYTF. CDR3 DNA sequence: TGCAGTGCTAGAGATTCTAGCGACAGGGTTCTTGATGGCTACACCTTC.

This clonotype was detected ten times or more. This rearrangement joins TRBV10-2 to TRBJ1-1, with D hard to call. CDR1 and CDR2 from the germline V gene are WSHSY and SAAADI. V lost 7 bases to trimming and J lost 1 base, with 13 bases between them. CDR3 length equals 14 residues. This CDR3 is CASTPQAENTEAFF. The CDR3 DNA reads TGCGCCAGCACCCCTCAGGCGGAGAACACTGAAGCTTTCTTT.

The CDR3 region is CSVAPTGTEAFF. DNA for the CDR3: TGCAGCGTTGCCCCCACGGGGACTGAAGCTTTCTTT. The rearrangement uses TRBV29-1 and TRBJ1-1; unclear D gene. V was pared by 4 bases and J by 5 bases, with 11 bases between. The CDR3 extends over 12 amino acids. Looked up from germline, CDR1 is SQVTM and CDR2 is ANQGSEA.

This sequence joins TRBV2 and TRBJ1-2; 7 nucleotides align to TRBD1. J gave up 3 bases and V 8 bases, and 9 bases lay outside the gene matches. Germline-derived CDR1 and CDR2 are SNHLY and FYNNEI. This CDR3 has 14 amino acids. The CDR3 bases are TGTGCCAGCGAACTAGGGACAGTCTACTATGGCTACACCTTC. As protein: CASELGTVYYGYTF.

This clonotype was seen a single time. One junction end does not reproduce the germline sequence, and a read error may be involved. J is TRBJ2-7 and V is TRBV7-3; 9 bases map to TRBD1. The CDR3 extends over 14 amino acids. Germline loops: CDR1 SGHTA, CDR2 FQGTGA. The CDR3 protein is CASSLREGQGNYYF. The CDR3 region has the DNA TGTGCCAGTAGCTTAAGGGAGGGACAGGGTAATTATTACTTC.

The chain combines TRBV11-2 with TRBJ2-2, with 8 bases identical to TRBD2. CDR1 and CDR2 from the germline V gene are SGHAT and FQNNGV. Trimming at V came to 3 bases and at J to 3 bases, leaving 3 bases not matched to a gene. The CDR3 extends over 15 amino acids. In DNA, the CDR3 is TGTGCCAGCAGCTTGTCGGGAGGGCACACCGGGGAGCTGTTTTTT. Its translation is CASSLSGGHTGELFF. Filled out from reference TRBV11-2 and TRBJ2-2, the complete variable domain reads EAGVAQSPRYKIIEKRQSVAFWCNPISGHATLYWYQQILGQGPKLLIQFQNNGVVDDSQLPKDRFSAERLKGVDSTLKIQPAKLEDSAVYLCASSLSGGHTGELFFGEGSRLTVL.

V and J are TRBV2 and TRBJ1-4; 7 bases align to TRBD1. The CDR3 sequence is 13 residues long. Germline CDR1 reads SNHLY; CDR2 reads FYNNEI. With 10 bases clipped from V and 8 bases from J, the junction kept 10 bases outside the gene matches. The CDR3 coding sequence is TGTGCCACCTGGACAGGTCGGAGAGAAAAACTGTTTTTT. Its translation is CATWTGRREKLFF. Based on the CDR3 plus reference TRBV2 and TRBJ1-4, the full variable domain is EPEVTQTPSHQVTQMGQEVILRCVPISNHLYFYWYRQILGQKVEFLVSFYNNEISEKSEIFDDQFSVERPDGSNFTLKIRSTKLEDSAMYFCATWTGRREKLFFGSGTQLSVL.

This sequence joins TRBV9 and TRBJ2-4; D unresolved. Looked up from germline, CDR1 is SGDLS and CDR2 is YYNGEE. The CDR3 loop spans 14 amino acids. Trimming left V 4 bases short and J 8 bases short, with 16 bases between. CDR3 nucleotides: TGTGCCAGCAGCCCCGGTAGTGCCAGCCACATTCAGTACTTC. It translates to CASSPGSASHIQYF.

The chain links TRBV29-1 to TRBJ2-1; 10 bases agree with TRBD2. The germline V gene encodes CDR1 SQVTM and CDR2 ANQGSEA. The CDR3 has 11 residues. Trimming cost V 3 bases and J 15 bases; bases outside gene matches: 5. The DNA for the CDR3 is TGCAGCGTTGACAGCGGGGGGGCGGGGTTCTTC. This translates into CSVDSGGAGFF.

This clonotype has at least ten counts. This sequence joins TRBV2 and TRBJ2-7; TRBD2 matches 8 bases. CDR3 length: 14 amino acids. Germline V gives CDR1 SNHLY, CDR2 FYNNEI. The trim removed 6 bases at V and 2 bases at J, leaving 6 bases unmatched. In DNA form, the CDR3 reads TGTGCCAGCAGGGGCGAAGCGGGAGCCTACGAGCAGTACTTC. Its protein product is CASRGEAGAYEQYF.

V usage is TRBV20-1 and J usage is TRBJ1-1, with no clear D. V lost 6 bases, J lost 1 base, and 9 bases lay in between. Germline CDR1 DFQATT, CDR2 SNEGSKA (reference sequence). This CDR3 is built from 12 residues. The CDR3 is CSASQRNTEAFF. In nucleotides, the CDR3 is TGCAGTGCCAGCCAACGGAACACTGAAGCTTTCTTT.

This clonotype occurred many times. An end of the junction differs from the germline gene, which may be a read error. This chain links TRBV24-1 with TRBJ2-7, with D uncertain. The CDR3 contains 12 residues. CDR1 and CDR2 (germline): KGHDR, SFDVKD. DNA of the CDR3: TGTGCCACCAGTGAGGGTGTCGGGCCGCAATTCTTC. This gives the protein CATSEGVGPQFF.

The chain recombines TRBV24-1 with TRBJ2-3, with D perhaps assigned TRBD1 or TRBD2 (5 bases each). The CDR3 length is 15 residues. V was pared by 4 bases and J by 4 bases, with 14 bases between. The germline gives CDR1 KGHDR, CDR2 SFDVKD. The CDR3 is CATSEWALGADTQYF. CDR3 DNA: TGTGCCACCAGTGAATGGGCACTGGGGGCAGATACGCAGTATTTT.